This entry lists 9 T cell receptor beta chains sequenced from one sample in a study of regulatory T cells in long-lasting Graves disease. According to the study, TCR beta libraries were built with iRepertoire HTBI primers and CDR3-region Arm-PCR. TCRdb reprocessed the multiplex PCR reads via MiXCR and lists one record per CDR3 protein. This sample yields approximately 400,000 distinct CDR3 sequences, of which about 15% are seen a single time; roughly 8% belongs to the top ten. Time point described: newly diagnosed GD, antithyroid drugs for less than 3 months. From RNA extracted from PBMCs, the TCR library was made. The sample was also reused in another study, on T cells in Graves' hyperthyroidism and ophthalmopathy.

This specimen consisted of peripheral blood mononuclear cells (PBMCs), obtained at new diagnosis, from a patient treated with antithyroid drugs. The receptors were sampled from a middle-aged woman with Graves disease.

Ten or more counts support this clonotype. This chain joins TRBV29-1 and TRBJ2-1; 10 positions agree with TRBD2. V was pared by 3 bases and J by 5 bases, with 7 bases of the junction left unmatched. This CDR3 is built from 15 residues. Per germline, CDR1 SQVTM and CDR2 ANQGSEA. This CDR3 reads CSVDVGLAGDNEQFF. CDR3 DNA sequence: TGCAGCGTTGACGTGGGTCTAGCGGGGGACAATGAGCAGTTCTTC.

This clonotype was seen ten or more times. The V call is TRBV24-1, the J call TRBJ1-5; D uncertain. The germline V gene encodes CDR1 KGHDR and CDR2 SFDVKD. The CDR3 spans 16 residues. V gave up 5 bases and J gave up 3 bases, with 16 bases separating them. The CDR3 sequence is CATSVEGETFNQPQHF. The CDR3 DNA sequence: TGTGCCACCAGTGTGGAAGGAGAAACCTTCAATCAGCCCCAGCATTTT.

This clonotype was seen repeatedly, ten times or more. J is TRBJ2-2 and V is TRBV7-9; unclear D gene. Germline CDR1 SEHNR, CDR2 FQNEAQ (reference sequence). The V gene lost 3 bases and the J gene lost 5 bases, with 7 bases spanning the gap. The CDR3 runs 13 residues. CDR3 sequence (DNA): TGTGCCAGCAGCTTTGTGGCTACCGGGGAGCTGTTTTTT. The encoded protein is CASSFVATGELFF.

This clonotype was seen many times. The CDR3 DNA sequence: TGTGCCAGCAGCGGGCTAGCGGGAGGAATGGCAGATACGCAGTATTTT. Its protein is CASSGLAGGMADTQYF. The chain carries TRBV28 and TRBJ2-3, with TRBD2 identical over 11 bases. Trimming took 6 bases from V and 4 from J; bases not matched to a gene: 9. This CDR3 comprises 16 residues. The germline CDR1 and CDR2 sequences are MDHEN and SYDVKM.

Many counts were recorded for this clonotype. The chain recombines TRBV27 with TRBJ1-2; tentative D call: TRBD1 (5 bases). V was shortened by 8 bases and J by 4 bases, with 14 bases between the two germline ends. The CDR3 has 13 amino acids. The germline gives CDR1 MNHEY, CDR2 SMNVEV (reference sequence). CDR3 DNA: TGTGCCAGCCAGGGCGGGGAAGCCTATGGCTACACCTTC. As protein: CASQGGEAYGYTF.

This clonotype was seen more than once but under ten times. V is TRBV5-4 and J is TRBJ2-3, with 8 bases identical to TRBD1. The germline gives CDR1 SGHNT, CDR2 YYREEE (reference sequence). V lost 0 bases, J lost 6 bases, and 6 bases stayed unmatched. The CDR3 length is 15 residues. The CDR3, as DNA: TGTGCCAGCAGCTTGGATAGGACAGGGCAGGATACGCAGTATTTT. It encodes CASSLDRTGQDTQYF.

This clonotype was seen only a few times. The V gene is TRBV3-1, the J gene TRBJ1-2; 8 bases fit TRBD1. The trim removed 0 bases at V and 7 bases at J, leaving 7 bases unmatched. Germline assignment: CDR1 LGHDT and CDR2 YNNKEL (reference sequence). The CDR3 is made up of 15 amino acids. The CDR3 DNA sequence: TGTGCCAGCAGCCAAGATTCGACAGGGGAGGGTGGCTACACCTTC. Translating it yields CASSQDSTGEGGYTF.

Many counts were recorded for this clonotype. The chain is built from TRBV5-1 and TRBJ2-5, with 8 positions matching TRBD1. V was pared by 4 bases and J by 3 bases, with 8 bases of the junction left unmatched. The CDR3 has 15 amino acids. The germline gives CDR1 SGHRS, CDR2 YFSETQ. The chain's CDR3 is CASSLGTGWKETQYF. The DNA for the CDR3 is TGCGCCAGCAGCCTGGGGACAGGCTGGAAAGAGACCCAGTACTTC.

This clonotype was picked up many times. This chain uses TRBV2 with TRBJ2-3, with 12 bases lining up with TRBD2. V lost 2 bases, J lost 4 bases, and 1 base stayed unmatched. Germline V gives CDR1 SNHLY, CDR2 FYNNEI. CDR3 size: 15 residues. CDR3 amino acids: CASSELAGGSDTQYF. CDR3 nucleotide sequence: TGTGCCAGCAGTGAACTAGCGGGAGGGTCAGATACGCAGTATTTT.